This entry is about one T cell receptor beta chain. The antigen is unknown. CDR3 length: 16 residues. The V end was cut by 2 bases, the J end by 7 bases, with 15 bases between. In germline, CDR1 is MNHEY, CDR2 SVGAGI. This record belongs to a study of OX40 agonist ivuxolimab in advanced cancers. On the study more broadly: Subjects had a mean age of about 57 years, with a range of 23 to 79; almost 85% were male. Partial responses were observed in three patients, of whom one had hepatocellular carcinoma and two had cutaneous melanoma.

Libraries were prepared by immunoSEQ multiplex PCR; TCRdb keeps only in-frame clonotypes and omits some of them. The table shows 13,000 to 15,000 clones, with just under 90% occurring only once. The study's findings and limits: What antigens the expanded peripheral T cells recognized was never established.

The chain couples TRBV6-5 to TRBJ1-6, with D perhaps TRBD1 (5 bases). The sample in question was CD4+ or CD8+ T cells sorted from blood, obtained in a trial of the OX40 agonist ivuxolimab. The TCR sequence derives from an adult with an advanced solid tumor such as melanoma, head and neck, liver or kidney cancer. Here the CDR3 reads CASSYSSGSGNSPLHF. The CDR3 DNA follows: TGTGCCAGCAGTTACAGTTCAGGGTCGGGAAATTCACCCCTCCACTTT.